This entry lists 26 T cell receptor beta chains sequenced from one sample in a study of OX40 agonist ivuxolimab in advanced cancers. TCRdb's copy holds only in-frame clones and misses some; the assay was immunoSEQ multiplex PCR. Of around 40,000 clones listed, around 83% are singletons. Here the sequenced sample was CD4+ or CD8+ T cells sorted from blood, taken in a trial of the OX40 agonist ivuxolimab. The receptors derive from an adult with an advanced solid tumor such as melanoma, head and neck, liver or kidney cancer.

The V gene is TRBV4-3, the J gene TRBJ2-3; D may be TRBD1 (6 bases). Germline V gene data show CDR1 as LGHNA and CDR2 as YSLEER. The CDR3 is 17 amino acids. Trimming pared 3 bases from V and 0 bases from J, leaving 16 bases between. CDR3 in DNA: TGCGCCAGCAGCCAGGACTTAACAGGGCACAGCACAGATACGCAGTATTTT. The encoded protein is CASSQDLTGHSTDTQYF.

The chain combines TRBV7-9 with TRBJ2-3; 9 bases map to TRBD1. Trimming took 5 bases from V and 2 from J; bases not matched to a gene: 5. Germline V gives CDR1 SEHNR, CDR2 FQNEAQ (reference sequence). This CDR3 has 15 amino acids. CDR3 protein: CASSLQGAPTDTQYF. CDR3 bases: TGTGCCAGCAGCCTACAGGGGGCGCCCACAGATACGCAGTATTTT.

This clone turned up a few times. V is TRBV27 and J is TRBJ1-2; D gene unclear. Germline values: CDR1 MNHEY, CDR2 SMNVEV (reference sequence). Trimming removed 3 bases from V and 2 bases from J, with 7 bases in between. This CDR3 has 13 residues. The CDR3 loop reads CASSFGQNYGYTF. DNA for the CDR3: TGTGCCAGCAGTTTTGGGCAGAACTATGGCTACACCTTC.

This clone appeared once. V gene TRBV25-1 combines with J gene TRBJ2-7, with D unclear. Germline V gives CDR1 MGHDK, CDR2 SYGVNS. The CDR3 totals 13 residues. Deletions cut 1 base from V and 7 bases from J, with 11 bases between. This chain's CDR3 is CASSESAPREQYF. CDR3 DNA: TGTGCCAGCAGTGAATCGGCCCCAAGGGAGCAGTACTTC.

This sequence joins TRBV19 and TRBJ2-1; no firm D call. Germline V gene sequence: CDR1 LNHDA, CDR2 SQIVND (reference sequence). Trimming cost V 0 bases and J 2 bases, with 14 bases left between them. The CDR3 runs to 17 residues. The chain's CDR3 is CASSIEITVQPYNEQFF. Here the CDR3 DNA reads TGTGCCAGTAGTATAGAAATTACAGTTCAACCCTACAATGAGCAGTTCTTC.

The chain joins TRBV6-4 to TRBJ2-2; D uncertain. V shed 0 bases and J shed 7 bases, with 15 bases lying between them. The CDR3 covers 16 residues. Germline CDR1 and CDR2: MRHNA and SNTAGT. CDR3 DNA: TGTGCCAGCAGTGACTCGACCCAGCACCCCTTCGGGGAGCTGTTTTTT. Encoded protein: CASSDSTQHPFGELFF.

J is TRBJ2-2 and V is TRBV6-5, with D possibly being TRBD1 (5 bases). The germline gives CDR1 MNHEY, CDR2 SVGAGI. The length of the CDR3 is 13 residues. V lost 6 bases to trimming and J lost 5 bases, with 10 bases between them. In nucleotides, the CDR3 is TGTGCCAGCAGCCTAGGGGATACCGGGGAGCTGTTTTTT. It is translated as CASSLGDTGELFF.

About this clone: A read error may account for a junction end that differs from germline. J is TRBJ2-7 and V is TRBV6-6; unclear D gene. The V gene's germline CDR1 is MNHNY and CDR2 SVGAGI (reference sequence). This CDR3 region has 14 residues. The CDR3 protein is CASNYSSIPYEQYF. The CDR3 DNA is TGTGCCAGCAATTACTCTTCGATCCCCTACGAGCAGTACTTC.

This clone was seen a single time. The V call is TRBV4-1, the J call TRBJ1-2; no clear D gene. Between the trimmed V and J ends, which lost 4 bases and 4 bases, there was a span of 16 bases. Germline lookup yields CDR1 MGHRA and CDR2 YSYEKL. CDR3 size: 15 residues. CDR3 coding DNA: TGCGCCAGCAGCCCAGAGCGAGGGATCGGCTATGGCTACACCTTC. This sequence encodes CASSPERGIGYGYTF.

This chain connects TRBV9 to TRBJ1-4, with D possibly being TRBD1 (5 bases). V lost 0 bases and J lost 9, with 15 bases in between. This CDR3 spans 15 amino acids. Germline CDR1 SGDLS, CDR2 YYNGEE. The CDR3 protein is CASSVDTGGGKKLFF. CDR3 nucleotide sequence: TGTGCCAGCAGCGTAGACACAGGAGGAGGAAAAAAACTGTTTTTT.

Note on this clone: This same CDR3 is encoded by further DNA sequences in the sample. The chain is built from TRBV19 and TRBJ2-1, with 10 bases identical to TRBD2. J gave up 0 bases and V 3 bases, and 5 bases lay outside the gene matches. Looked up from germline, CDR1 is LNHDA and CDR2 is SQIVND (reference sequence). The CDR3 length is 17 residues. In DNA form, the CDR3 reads TGTGCCAGTAGTATCACTAGCGGGGACATCTCCTACAATGAGCAGTTCTTC. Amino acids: CASSITSGDISYNEQFF.

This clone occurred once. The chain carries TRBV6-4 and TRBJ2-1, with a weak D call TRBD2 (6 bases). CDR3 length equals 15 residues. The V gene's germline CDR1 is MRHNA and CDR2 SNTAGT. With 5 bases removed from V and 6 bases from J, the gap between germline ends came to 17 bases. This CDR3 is CASSPQTSVGNEQFF. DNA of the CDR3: TGTGCCAGCAGTCCCCAGACTAGTGTAGGCAATGAGCAGTTCTTC.

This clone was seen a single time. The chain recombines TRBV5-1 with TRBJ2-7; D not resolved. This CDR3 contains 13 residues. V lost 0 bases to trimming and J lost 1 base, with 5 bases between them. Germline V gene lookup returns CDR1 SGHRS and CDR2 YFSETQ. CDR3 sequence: CASSLELSYEQYF. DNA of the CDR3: TGCGCCAGCAGCTTGGAACTATCCTACGAGCAGTACTTC.

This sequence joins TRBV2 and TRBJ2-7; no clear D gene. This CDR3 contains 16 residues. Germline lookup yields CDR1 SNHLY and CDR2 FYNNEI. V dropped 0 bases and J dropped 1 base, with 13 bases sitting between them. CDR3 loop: CASSEALRQDSYEQYF. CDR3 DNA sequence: TGTGCCAGCAGTGAAGCGCTTCGGCAGGATTCCTACGAGCAGTACTTC.

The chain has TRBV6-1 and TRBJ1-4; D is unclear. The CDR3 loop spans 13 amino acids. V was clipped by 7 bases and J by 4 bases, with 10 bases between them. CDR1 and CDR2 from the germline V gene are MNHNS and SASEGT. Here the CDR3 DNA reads TGTGCCAGCATAGAGGGTTTTAATGAAAAACTGTTTTTT. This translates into CASIEGFNEKLFF.

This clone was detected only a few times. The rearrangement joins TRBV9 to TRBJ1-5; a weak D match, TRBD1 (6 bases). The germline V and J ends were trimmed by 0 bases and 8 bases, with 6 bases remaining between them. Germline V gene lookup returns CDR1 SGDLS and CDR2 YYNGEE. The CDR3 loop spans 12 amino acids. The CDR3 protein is CASSVGQEPQHF. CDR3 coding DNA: TGTGCCAGCAGCGTAGGACAGGAGCCCCAGCATTTT.

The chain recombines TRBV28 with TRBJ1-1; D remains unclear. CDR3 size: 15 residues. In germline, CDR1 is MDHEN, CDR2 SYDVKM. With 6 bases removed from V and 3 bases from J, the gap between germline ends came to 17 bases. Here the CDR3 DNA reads TGTGCCAGCAGAACGGCAGAACTTTGGGACACTGAAGCTTTCTTT. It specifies CASRTAELWDTEAFF.

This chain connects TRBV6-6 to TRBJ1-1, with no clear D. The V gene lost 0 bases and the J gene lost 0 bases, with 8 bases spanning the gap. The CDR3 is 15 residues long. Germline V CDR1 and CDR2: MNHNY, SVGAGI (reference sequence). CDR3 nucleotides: TGTGCCAGCAGTTACTCGGCACAGTTGAACACTGAAGCTTTCTTT. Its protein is CASSYSAQLNTEAFF.

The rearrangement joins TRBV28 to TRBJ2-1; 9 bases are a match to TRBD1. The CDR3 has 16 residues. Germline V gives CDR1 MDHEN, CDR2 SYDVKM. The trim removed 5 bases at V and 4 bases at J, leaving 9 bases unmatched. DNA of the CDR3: TGTGCCAGCAGTGATACCGGACAGGGGCTGTACAATGAGCAGTTCTTC. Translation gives CASSDTGQGLYNEQFF.

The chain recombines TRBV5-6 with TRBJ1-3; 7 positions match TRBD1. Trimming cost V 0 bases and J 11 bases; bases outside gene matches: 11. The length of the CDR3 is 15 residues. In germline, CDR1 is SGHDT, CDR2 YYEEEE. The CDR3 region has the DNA TGTGCCAGCAGCTTGGAAGACAGGGACGTCCCCGCCATATATTTT. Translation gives CASSLEDRDVPAIYF.

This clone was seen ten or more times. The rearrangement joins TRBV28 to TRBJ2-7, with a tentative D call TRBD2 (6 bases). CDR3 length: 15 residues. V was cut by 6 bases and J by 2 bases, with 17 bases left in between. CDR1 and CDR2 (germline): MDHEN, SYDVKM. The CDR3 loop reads CASRILAGTTYEQYF. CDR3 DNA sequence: TGTGCCAGCAGGATATTGGCGGGAACAACCTACGAGCAGTACTTC.

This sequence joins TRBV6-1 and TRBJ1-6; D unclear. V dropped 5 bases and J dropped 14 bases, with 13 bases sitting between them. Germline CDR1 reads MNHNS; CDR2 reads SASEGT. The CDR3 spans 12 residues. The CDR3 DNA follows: TGTGCCAGCAGTCCTCGGACTGGAACCCTCCACTTT. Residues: CASSPRTGTLHF.

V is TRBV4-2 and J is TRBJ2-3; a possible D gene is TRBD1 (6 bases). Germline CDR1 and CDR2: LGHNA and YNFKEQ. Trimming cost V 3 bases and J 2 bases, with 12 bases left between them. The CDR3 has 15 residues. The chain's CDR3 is CASSHPGDNTDTQYF. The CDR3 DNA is TGTGCCAGCAGCCACCCAGGGGACAACACAGATACGCAGTATTTT.

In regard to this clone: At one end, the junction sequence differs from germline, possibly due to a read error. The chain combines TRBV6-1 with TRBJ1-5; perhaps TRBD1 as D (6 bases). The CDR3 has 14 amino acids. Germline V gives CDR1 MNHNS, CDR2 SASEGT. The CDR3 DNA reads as TGTGCCAGCAGCTACAACAGGGACGATCAACCCCAGCATTTT. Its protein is CASSYNRDDQPQHF.

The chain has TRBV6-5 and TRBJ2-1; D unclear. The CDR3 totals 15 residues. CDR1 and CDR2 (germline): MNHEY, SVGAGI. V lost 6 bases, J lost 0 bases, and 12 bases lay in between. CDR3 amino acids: CASSDTASSYNEQFF. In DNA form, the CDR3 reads TGTGCCAGCAGCGATACAGCAAGCTCCTACAATGAGCAGTTCTTC.

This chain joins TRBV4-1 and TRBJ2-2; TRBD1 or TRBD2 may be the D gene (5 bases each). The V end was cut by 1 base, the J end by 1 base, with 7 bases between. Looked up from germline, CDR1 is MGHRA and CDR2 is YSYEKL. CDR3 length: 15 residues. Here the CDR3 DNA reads TGCGCCAGCAGCCAAGGTGGGGGGAACACCGGGGAGCTGTTTTTT. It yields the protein CASSQGGGNTGELFF.